This entry features one T cell receptor beta chain sequence. This clonotype turned up a few times. No antigen is known for it. Base qualities are not at hand, and no much larger clone is one base apart. Sequences SEHNR (CDR1) and FQNEAQ (CDR2) are obtained from the germline V gene (reference sequence). V loses 1 base, J loses 5 bases, and the germline ends lie 11 bases apart. Its CDR3 holds 15 amino acids, cysteine through phenylalanine. Only the CDR3 region is kept as DNA, spanning 45 bases read in frame from base 1. Instrument on record: Illumina HiSeq 1500. TCRdb reprocessed the public reads (quality trimming at Q25 with fastp, clone calling with MiXCR) and kept in-frame beta chains. Under each unique CDR3 protein, matching rows form one entry showing the most common genes and DNA. This sample lists roughly 100,000 distinct CDR3 sequences; 15% to 20% were detected once. The top ten hold approximately 7.9% of the sample.

The sample originates from a study of T cell repertoires in cytomegalovirus infection (dated by TCRdb to the late 2010s). About the study as a whole: Donor HLA type was relevant to the analysis, because carriage of CMV infection together with the matching HLA type was indicated by public TCR beta signatures.

Broader findings and caveats from the paper: In both this cohort and an independent cohort of some 350 donors, the cumulative frequency of public TCR beta family members distinguished carriers of CMV infection plus the relevant HLA type. In the ex vivo response, HLA-C-restricted CMV-specific TCR beta clonotypes were dominant, and in two of eight donors the single most frequent clonotype came from this HLA-C-restricted group.

Here the chain combines TRBV7-9 and TRBJ2-2; there is no confident call for the D gene. The sample comprised PBMCs. The sequence derives from a human donor in good health (CMV status not recorded). Some clones in this sample may be carry-over from other donors' samples. The CDR3 amino acid sequence is: CASSLVGSLTGELFF. In nucleotide form, the sequence is TGTGCCAGCAGCTTAGTAGGGTCACTGACCGGGGAGCTGTTTTTT.